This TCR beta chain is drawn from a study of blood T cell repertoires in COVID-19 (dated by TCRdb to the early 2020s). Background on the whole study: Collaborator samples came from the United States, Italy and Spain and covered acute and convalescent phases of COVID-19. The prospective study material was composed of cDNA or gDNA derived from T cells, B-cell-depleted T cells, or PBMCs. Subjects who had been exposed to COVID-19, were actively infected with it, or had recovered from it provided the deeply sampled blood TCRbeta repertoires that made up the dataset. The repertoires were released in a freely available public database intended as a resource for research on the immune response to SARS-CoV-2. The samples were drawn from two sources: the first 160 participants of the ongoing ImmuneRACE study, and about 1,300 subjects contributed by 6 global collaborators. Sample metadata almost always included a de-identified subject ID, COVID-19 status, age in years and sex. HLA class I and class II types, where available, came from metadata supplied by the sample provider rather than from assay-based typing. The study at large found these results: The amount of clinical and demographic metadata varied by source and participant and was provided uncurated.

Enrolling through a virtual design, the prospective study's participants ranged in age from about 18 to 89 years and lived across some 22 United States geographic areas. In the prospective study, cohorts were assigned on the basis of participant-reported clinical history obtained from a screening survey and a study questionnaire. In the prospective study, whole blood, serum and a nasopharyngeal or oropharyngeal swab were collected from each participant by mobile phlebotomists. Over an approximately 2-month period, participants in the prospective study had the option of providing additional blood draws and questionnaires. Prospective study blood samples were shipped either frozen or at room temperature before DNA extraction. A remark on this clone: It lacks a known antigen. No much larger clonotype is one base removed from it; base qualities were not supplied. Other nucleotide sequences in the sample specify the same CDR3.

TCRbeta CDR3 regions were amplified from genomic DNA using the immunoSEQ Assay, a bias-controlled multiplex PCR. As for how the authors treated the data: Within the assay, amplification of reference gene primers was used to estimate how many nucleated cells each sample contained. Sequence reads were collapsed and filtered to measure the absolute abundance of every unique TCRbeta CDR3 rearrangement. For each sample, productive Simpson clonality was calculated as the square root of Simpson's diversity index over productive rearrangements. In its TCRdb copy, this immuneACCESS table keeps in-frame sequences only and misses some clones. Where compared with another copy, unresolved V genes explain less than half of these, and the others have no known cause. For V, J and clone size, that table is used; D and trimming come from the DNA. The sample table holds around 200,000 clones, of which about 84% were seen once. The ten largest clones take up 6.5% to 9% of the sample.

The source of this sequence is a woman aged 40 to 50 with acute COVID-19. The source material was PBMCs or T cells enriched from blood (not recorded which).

The sequenced DNA: TGTGCCAGCAGCTTTCAGGGAACCGGGGAGCTGTTTTTT. This gives the protein CASSFQGTGELFF. Rearrangement joined TRBV5-6 to TRBJ2-2; TRBD1 might be the D gene, on 5 matching bases. The CDR3 measures 13 amino acids from cysteine to phenylalanine. CDR3 DNA is the only sequence kept; it has 39 bases, read in frame from the first base. Trimming at the junction amounts to 2 bases on V and 5 bases on J, and the germline ends lie 7 bases apart. The germline V gene provides CDR1 SGHDT and CDR2 YYEEEE.